This T cell receptor (beta chain) was profiled in a study of blood T cell repertoires in COVID-19. As for the study in general: Acute-phase and convalescent COVID-19 samples originated in the United States, Italy and Spain. PBMCs, B-cell-depleted T cells, or T cells provided the cDNA or gDNA that made up the material.

The CDR3 has 14 residues. J gave up 0 bases and V 9 bases, and 2 bases lay outside the gene matches. CDR1 is MNHEY and CDR2 is SMNVEV in the germline V gene (reference sequence). Per the authors' pipeline: Cell counts per sample came from amplifying reference gene primers. TCRdb keeps only in-frame clones here, not all; method: immunoSEQ multiplex PCR. D and trimming were read from the DNA, whereas the V and J calls and clone size are those reported in that table. The sample gives 200,000 to 300,000 clones, 75% to 85% of which show up once; around 5.9% is in the top ten. This receptor was identified in a human donor in a cohort sampled during active COVID-19. V gene TRBV27 combines with J gene TRBJ2-2, with 9 bases aligning to TRBD1. Sequencing was carried out using peripheral blood. The CDR3 DNA follows: TGTGCCAGTAGACAGGGGGCGAACACCGGGGAGCTGTTTTTT. It specifies CASRQGANTGELFF.